The subject of this entry is one T cell receptor (beta chain). Its antigen is as yet unknown. The CDR3 has 12 amino acids. The trim removed 5 bases at V and 8 bases at J, leaving 2 bases unmatched. The germline CDR1 and CDR2 sequences are MNHNY and SVGAGI (reference sequence). The donors were members of the approximately 130-subject validation cohort (separate from the approximately 730-subject first cohort). This specimen belongs to a study of cytomegalovirus exposure and HLA in healthy donors. Study-level results: Among the CMV-associated chains, a few were confirmed in vitro as specific for CMV antigens. Researchers counted around 180 TCR beta chains as cytomegalovirus-associated.

Produced via immunoSEQ multiplex PCR; TCRdb's table is partial and in-frame only. Altogether fewer than 350,000 clones are present, roughly 90% being singletons, with the ten largest covering approximately 0.88%. The origin of this receptor is a woman under 30 in good health and CMV-seronegative. The material sequenced was PBMCs. This rearrangement joins TRBV6-6 to TRBJ1-1; 10 nucleotides agree with TRBD1. Written as DNA, the CDR3 is TGTGCCAGCAGTCGACAGGGGGCGGAAGCTTTCTTT. It translates to CASSRQGAEAFF.